These 10 T cell receptor beta chains were all obtained from the same sample, sequenced in a study of regulatory T cells in long-lasting Graves disease. Researchers made TCR beta libraries by using iRepertoire HTBI primers and running Arm-PCR on CDR3 regions. TCRdb reanalysed the multiplex PCR reads using MiXCR and keeps one entry per CDR3 protein. This sample has about 660,000 distinct CDR3 sequences, with 25% to 35% found just once. Documented time point: persistent/refractory GD, antithyroid drugs over 5 years with positive TRAb. Construction of the TCR library relied on RNA isolated from PBMCs. Source: peripheral blood mononuclear cells (PBMCs), taken when the disease was refractory, from a patient treated with antithyroid drugs. The receptor set was obtained from a female donor with Graves disease.

The rearrangement joins TRBV2 to TRBJ2-7; TRBD2 aligns across 7 bases. Germline CDR1 SNHLY, CDR2 FYNNEI. The CDR3 covers 16 residues. Germline trimming cut 0 bases from V and 4 bases from J; bases unmatched to any gene: 9. This CDR3 is CASSEAPATSLYEQYF. In DNA form, the CDR3 reads TGTGCCAGCAGTGAAGCGCCCGCGACTAGCTTGTACGAGCAGTACTTC.

V and J are TRBV2 and TRBJ2-7; tentative D call: TRBD2 (6 bases). The germline V gene encodes CDR1 SNHLY and CDR2 FYNNEI. The CDR3 length is 13 residues. The germline V and J ends were trimmed by 7 bases and 1 base, with 11 bases remaining between them. The CDR3 nucleotides are TGTGCCAGCATGACTAGGTCGTCCTACGAGCAGTACTTC. This sequence encodes CASMTRSSYEQYF.

This clonotype was seen more than once but under ten times. CDR3 sequence: CATSRDRTSYNEQFF. In DNA form, the CDR3 reads TGTGCCACCAGCAGAGATCGGACTAGCTACAATGAGCAGTTCTTC. This chain connects TRBV15 to TRBJ2-1; 7 nucleotides match TRBD2. CDR1 is LNHNV and CDR2 is YYDKDF in the germline V gene (reference sequence). V lost 0 bases, J lost 3 bases, and 2 bases stayed unmatched. The CDR3 totals 15 residues.

J is TRBJ1-5 and V is TRBV6-2 or TRBV6-3; D might be TRBD1 (5 bases). The CDR3 loop spans 13 amino acids. Trimming stripped 11 bases from V and 0 bases from J, with 11 bases between. Germline V CDR1 and CDR2: MNHEY, SVGEGT. The CDR3 DNA reads TGTGCCGGCCAACAGGATAGCAATCAGCCCCAGCATTTT. It translates to CAGQQDSNQPQHF.

The CDR3 loop reads CSAGGPDRQHF. CDR3 sequence (DNA): TGCAGCGCTGGGGGACCGGACAGGCAGCATTTT. The genes are TRBV29-1 and TRBJ1-5, with 7 bases identical to TRBD1. The CDR3 is 11 amino acids. Germline values: CDR1 SQVTM, CDR2 ANQGSEA. Trimming took 7 bases from V and 13 from J; bases not matched to a gene: 10.

CDR3 nucleotides: TGTGCCAGCAGTGCTACAGGGGGCTCTGGAAACACCATATATTTT. It yields the protein CASSATGGSGNTIYF. The gene calls are TRBV2 and TRBJ1-3; 8 bases fit TRBD1. Germline lookup yields CDR1 SNHLY and CDR2 FYNNEI. The CDR3 spans 15 residues. V shed 4 bases, J shed 0 bases, and the junction held 2 bases outside the gene matches. The entire variable domain, with the rest obtained from reference TRBV2 and TRBJ1-3, is as follows: EPEVTQTPSHQVTQMGQEVILRCVPISNHLYFYWYRQILGQKVEFLVSFYNNEISEKSEIFDDQFSVERPDGSNFTLKIRSTKLEDSAMYFCASSATGGSGNTIYFGEGSWLTVV.

This clonotype was seen a few times. The V and J genes are TRBV20-1 and TRBJ2-6; 10 bases match TRBD1. The germline V gene has CDR1 DFQATT and CDR2 SNEGSKA (reference sequence). V gave up 3 bases and J gave up 1 base; unmatched junction bases: 3. The CDR3 is made up of 16 amino acids. CDR3 in DNA: TGCAGTGCTAGTGGACAGGGGGAATCTGGGGCCAACGTCCTGACTTTC. It codes for CSASGQGESGANVLTF.

The chain uses TRBV28 and TRBJ1-6; D may be TRBD1 (6 bases). Trimming stripped 6 bases from V and 1 base from J, with 10 bases between. CDR1 MDHEN and CDR2 SYDVKM come from the germline V gene. CDR3 length equals 15 residues. CDR3 region: CASRKGGSYNSPLHF. CDR3 nucleotide sequence: TGTGCCAGCAGGAAGGGGGGTTCCTATAATTCACCCCTCCACTTT.

The V and J genes are TRBV28 and TRBJ2-1, with a possible D match to TRBD2 (6 bases). The CDR3 has 16 residues. The ends were cut back, 5 bases at V and 7 bases at J, with 21 bases in the middle. Germline V gene lookup returns CDR1 MDHEN and CDR2 SYDVKM. The CDR3 sequence is CASSLSGARVQNEQFF. CDR3 bases: TGTGCCAGCAGTCTCTCGGGAGCCCGGGTACAGAATGAGCAGTTCTTC.

In nucleotides, the CDR3 is TGTGCCAGCAGCTTAGGACAGGGGCCTAACACTGAAGCTTTCTTT. It translates to CASSLGQGPNTEAFF. This chain joins TRBV7-9 and TRBJ1-1, with 8 bases lining up with TRBD1. Germline values: CDR1 SEHNR, CDR2 FQNEAQ (reference sequence). V gave up 1 base and J gave up 2 bases; unmatched junction bases: 3. The CDR3 sequence is 15 residues long.